Reported below is one T cell receptor beta chain. The antigen is not known. This entry belongs to a study of shared clonotypes between healthy human individuals. Study-level background: Researchers assigned three CD4 naive, three CD4 memory, two CD8 naive and one CD8 memory plate to each donor. General study points: Even with large depth, rarefaction showed that sorted-subset sequencing was incomplete.

The CDR3 sequence is 15 residues long. Trimming took off 4 bases at V and 2 bases at J, with 13 bases between the two ends. In germline, CDR1 is MNHEY, CDR2 SVGAGI. Method: immunoSEQ multiplex PCR; TCRdb's copy keeps in-frame clones and lacks some. The sample includes roughly 2.5 million clones, around nine tenths of them seen just once. The V call is TRBV6-5, the J call TRBJ2-3; D is possibly TRBD2 (6 bases). The specimen was naive CD4+ T cells sorted from blood. Subset of the sample: CD45RA+ positively selected. The sequence was collected from a man aged 18 to 29 in good health. The CDR3 here is CASSSFSGVTDTQYF. The DNA of the CDR3 is TGTGCCAGCAGTTCATTTTCGGGGGTCACAGATACGCAGTATTTT.